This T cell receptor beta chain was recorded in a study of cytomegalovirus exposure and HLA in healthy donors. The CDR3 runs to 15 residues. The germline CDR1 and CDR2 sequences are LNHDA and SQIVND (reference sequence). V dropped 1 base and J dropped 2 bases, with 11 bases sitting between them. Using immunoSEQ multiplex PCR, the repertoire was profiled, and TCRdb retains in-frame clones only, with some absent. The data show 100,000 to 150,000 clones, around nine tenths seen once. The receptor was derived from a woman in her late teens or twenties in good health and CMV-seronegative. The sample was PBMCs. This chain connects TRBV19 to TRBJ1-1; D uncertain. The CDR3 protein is CASSIGGGSNTEAFF. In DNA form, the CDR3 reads TGTGCCAGTAGTATAGGCGGCGGTAGCAACACTGAAGCTTTCTTT.